Reported below is one T cell receptor (beta chain). This clonotype was seen repeatedly, ten times or more. Its antigen is unknown. No quality values exist for individual bases; no much larger clone is one base distant. Including cysteine and phenylalanine, the CDR3 has 13 amino acids. Just CDR3 DNA is preserved here, 39 bases in frame from base 1. V and J are truncated by 4 bases and 2 bases respectively, leaving an intervening sequence of 12 bases. Looking up the germline V gene yields CDR1 SQVTM and CDR2 ANQGSEA. The data were taken from a study of breast tumors, draining lymph nodes, adjacent tissues (dated by TCRdb to about 2016). For the wider study: In breast cancer patients, the study compared the TCR beta repertoires of tumor, adjacent nontumor tissue and axillary lymph nodes. In human breast cancer, the study set out to evaluate how tumor, surrounding tissue and draining lymph node repertoires relate to one another and whether T cells may move between these sites. General conclusions and limits of the study: The data were judged consistent with most tumor T cells deriving from the lymph node and then expanding within tumor tissue. Rather than being directly demonstrated, the conclusion that tumor T cells originate in lymph nodes was presented as consistent with a hypothesis. T-cell repertoire diversity in tumors was found to be lower than in lymph nodes but higher than in nontumor tissue, and preferential V and J gene usage was observed. The similarity between tumor and nontumor tissue repertoires was significantly greater in luminal-like breast cancer than in basal-like breast cancer.

The run used an Illumina HiSeq 2000. Multiplex PCR amplification was used to generate the TCR beta chain libraries. The amplified TCR beta chain products were analyzed by high-throughput sequencing. TCRdb's own reprocessing of the public reads used fastp at Q25 and MiXCR and kept productive beta chains. Each entry is one CDR3 protein sequence, shown with its most common DNA and genes. Here the sample has under 350,000 distinct CDR3 sequences; 30% to 35% occur a single time. The ten largest clones add up to under 1.2% of the sample. Lymph node samples were obtained from the axillary draining lymph nodes of breast cancer patients.

Material for sequencing was axillary lymph node tissue. Recombination joined TRBV29-1 with TRBJ2-7, with no D gene named confidently. This sequence originates from a female donor with breast cancer. Some clones in this sample may be carry-over from other donors' samples. The DNA sequence is as follows: TGCAGCGTTGCCATAGACCCACCCTACGAGCAGTACTTC. It is translated as CSVAIDPPYEQYF.